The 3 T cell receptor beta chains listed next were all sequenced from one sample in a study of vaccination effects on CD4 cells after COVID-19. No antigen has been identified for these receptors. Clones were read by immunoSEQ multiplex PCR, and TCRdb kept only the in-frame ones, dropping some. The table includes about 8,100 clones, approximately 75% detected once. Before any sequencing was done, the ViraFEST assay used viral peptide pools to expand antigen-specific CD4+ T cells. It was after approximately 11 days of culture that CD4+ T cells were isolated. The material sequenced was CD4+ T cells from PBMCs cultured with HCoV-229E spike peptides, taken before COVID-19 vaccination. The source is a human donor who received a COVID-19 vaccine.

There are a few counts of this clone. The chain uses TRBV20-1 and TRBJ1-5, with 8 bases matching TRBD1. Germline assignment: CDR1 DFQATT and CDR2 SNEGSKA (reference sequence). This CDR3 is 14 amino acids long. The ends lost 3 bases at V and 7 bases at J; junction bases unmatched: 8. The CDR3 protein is CSASPGQVGQPQHF. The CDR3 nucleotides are TGCAGTGCTAGTCCGGGACAGGTAGGACAGCCCCAGCATTTT.

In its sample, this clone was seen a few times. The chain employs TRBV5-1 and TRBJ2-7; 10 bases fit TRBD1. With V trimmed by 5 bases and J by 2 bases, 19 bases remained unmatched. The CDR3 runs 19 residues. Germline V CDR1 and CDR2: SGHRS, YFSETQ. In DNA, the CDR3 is TGCGCCAGCAGACAAACACACCCGCTTCGACAGGGGGCAACCTACGAGCAGTACTTC. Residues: CASRQTHPLRQGATYEQYF.

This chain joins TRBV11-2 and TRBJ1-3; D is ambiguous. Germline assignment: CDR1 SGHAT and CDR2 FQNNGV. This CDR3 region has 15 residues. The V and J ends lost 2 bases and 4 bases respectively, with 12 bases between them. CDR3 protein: CASSLLSGSGNTIYF. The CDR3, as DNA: TGTGCCAGCAGCTTACTATCGGGGTCCGGAAACACCATATATTTT.